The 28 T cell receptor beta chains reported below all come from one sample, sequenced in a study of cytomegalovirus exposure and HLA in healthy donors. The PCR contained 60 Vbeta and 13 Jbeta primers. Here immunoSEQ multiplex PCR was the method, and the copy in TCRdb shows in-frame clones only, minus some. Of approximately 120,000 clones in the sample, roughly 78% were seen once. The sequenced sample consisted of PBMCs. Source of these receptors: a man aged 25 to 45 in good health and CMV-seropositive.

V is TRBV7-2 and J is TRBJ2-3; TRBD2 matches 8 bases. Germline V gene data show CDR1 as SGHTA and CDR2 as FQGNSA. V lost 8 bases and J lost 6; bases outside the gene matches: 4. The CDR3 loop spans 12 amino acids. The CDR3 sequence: CASWRGDDTQYF. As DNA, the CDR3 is TGTGCCAGCTGGCGGGGGGATGATACGCAGTATTTT.

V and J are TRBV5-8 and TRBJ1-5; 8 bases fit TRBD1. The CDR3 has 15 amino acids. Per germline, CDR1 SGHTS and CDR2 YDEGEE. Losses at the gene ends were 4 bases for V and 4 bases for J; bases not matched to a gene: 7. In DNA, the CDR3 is TGTGCCAGCAGCATGCTCAGGGGGCCGAATCAGCCCCAGCATTTT. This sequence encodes CASSMLRGPNQPQHF.

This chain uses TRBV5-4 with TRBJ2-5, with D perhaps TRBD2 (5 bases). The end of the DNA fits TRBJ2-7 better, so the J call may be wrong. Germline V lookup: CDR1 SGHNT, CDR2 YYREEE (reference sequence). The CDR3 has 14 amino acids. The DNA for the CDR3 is TGTGCCAGCAGCCACCCTAGCAGCTGGAACGAGCAGTACTTC. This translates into CASSHPSSWNEQYF.

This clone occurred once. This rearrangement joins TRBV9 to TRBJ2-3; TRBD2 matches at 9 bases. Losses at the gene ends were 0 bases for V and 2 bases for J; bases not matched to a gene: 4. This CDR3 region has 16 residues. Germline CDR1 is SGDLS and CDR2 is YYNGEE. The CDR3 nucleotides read TGTGCCAGCAGCGTAGGATTAGCGGGAGCCACAGATACGCAGTATTTT. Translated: CASSVGLAGATDTQYF.

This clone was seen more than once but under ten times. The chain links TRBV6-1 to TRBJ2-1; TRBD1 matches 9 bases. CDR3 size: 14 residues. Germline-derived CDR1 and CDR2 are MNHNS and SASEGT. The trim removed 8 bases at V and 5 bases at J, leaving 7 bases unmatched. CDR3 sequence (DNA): TGTGCCAGCTCCCGGGACAGGGCCAACAATGAGCAGTTCTTC. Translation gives CASSRDRANNEQFF.

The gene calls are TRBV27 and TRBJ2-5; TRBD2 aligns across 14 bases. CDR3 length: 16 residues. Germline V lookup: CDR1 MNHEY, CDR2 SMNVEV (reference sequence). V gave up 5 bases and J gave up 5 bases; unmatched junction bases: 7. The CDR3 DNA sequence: TGTGCCAGCAGTCCACCGGGACTAGCGGGAGAGGAGACCCAGTACTTC. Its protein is CASSPPGLAGEETQYF.

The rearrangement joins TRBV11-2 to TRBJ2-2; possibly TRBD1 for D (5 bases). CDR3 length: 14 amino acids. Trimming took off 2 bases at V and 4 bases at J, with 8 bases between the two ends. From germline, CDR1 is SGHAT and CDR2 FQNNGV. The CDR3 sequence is CASSLRGVTGELFF. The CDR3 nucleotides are TGTGCCAGCAGCTTAAGGGGTGTCACCGGGGAGCTGTTTTTT.

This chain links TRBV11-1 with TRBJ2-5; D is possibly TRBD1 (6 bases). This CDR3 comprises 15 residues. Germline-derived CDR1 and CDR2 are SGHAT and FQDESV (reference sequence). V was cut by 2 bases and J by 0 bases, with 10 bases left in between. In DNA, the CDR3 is TGTGCCAGCAGCTTAAGGGACATCGACCAAGAGACCCAGTACTTC. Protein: CASSLRDIDQETQYF.

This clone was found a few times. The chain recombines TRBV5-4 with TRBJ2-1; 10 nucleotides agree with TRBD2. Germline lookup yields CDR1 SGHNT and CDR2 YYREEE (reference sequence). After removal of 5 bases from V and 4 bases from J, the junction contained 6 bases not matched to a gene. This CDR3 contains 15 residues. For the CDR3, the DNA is TGTGCCAGCAGACAAGGGACTAGCGAATACAATGAGCAGTTCTTC. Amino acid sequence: CASRQGTSEYNEQFF.

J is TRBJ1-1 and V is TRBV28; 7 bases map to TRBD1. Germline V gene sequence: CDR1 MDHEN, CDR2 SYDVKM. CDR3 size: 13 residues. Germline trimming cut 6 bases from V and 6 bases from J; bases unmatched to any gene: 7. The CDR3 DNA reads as TGTGCCAGCAGCGATAACAGGGGCGCTGAAGCTTTCTTT. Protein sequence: CASSDNRGAEAFF.

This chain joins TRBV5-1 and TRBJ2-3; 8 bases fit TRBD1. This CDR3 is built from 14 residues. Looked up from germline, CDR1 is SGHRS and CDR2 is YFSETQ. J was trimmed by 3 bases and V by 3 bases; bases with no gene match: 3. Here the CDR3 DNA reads TGCGCCAGCAGCTCCCAGGGGGCAACAGATACGCAGTATTTT. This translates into CASSSQGATDTQYF. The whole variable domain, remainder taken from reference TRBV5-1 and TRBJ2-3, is KAGVTQTPRYLIKTRGQQVTLSCSPISGHRSVSWYQQTPGQGLQFLFEYFSETQRNKGNFPGRFSGRQFSNSRSEMNVSTLELGDSALYLCASSSQGATDTQYFGPGTRLTVL.

CDR3 sequence: CSAQGRGSYNEQFF. The CDR3 DNA reads TGCAGCGCACAAGGACGCGGGTCCTACAATGAGCAGTTCTTC. The chain employs TRBV29-1 and TRBJ2-1; a possible D gene is TRBD2 (5 bases). V was trimmed by 7 bases and J by 1 base, leaving 14 bases between them. Germline V lookup: CDR1 SQVTM, CDR2 ANQGSEA. The CDR3 covers 14 residues.

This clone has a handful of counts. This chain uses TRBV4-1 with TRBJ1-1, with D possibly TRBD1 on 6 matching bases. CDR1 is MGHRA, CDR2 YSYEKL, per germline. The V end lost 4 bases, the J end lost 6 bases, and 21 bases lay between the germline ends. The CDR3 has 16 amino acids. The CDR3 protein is CASSRTRDTTLPEAFF. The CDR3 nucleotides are TGCGCCAGCAGCCGCACCCGGGACACGACCCTACCTGAAGCTTTCTTT.

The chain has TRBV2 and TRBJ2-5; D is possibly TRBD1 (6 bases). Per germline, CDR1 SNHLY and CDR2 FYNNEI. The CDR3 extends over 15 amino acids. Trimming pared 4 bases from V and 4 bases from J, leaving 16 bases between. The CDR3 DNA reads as TGTGCCAGCAGTGTCTTTGGGGGCGGGTTAGAGACCCAGTACTTC. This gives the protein CASSVFGGGLETQYF.

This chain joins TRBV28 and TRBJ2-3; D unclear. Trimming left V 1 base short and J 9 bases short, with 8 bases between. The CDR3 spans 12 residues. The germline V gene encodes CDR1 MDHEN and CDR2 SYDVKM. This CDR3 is CASSLYSGTQYF. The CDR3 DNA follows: TGTGCCAGCAGTTTATACTCCGGGACGCAGTATTTT.

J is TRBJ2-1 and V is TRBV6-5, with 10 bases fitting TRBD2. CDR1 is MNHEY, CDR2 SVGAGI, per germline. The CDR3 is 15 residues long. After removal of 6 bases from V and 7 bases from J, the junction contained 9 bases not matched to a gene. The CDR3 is CASRTSGRVRNEQFF. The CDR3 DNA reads TGTGCCAGCAGGACAAGCGGGAGGGTCAGGAATGAGCAGTTCTTC.

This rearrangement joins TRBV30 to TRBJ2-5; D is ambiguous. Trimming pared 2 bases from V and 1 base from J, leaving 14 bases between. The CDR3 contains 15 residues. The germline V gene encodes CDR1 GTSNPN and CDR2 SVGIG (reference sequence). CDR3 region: CAWSRSRVTQETQYF. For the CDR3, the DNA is TGTGCCTGGAGTCGATCCCGGGTCACCCAAGAGACCCAGTACTTC.

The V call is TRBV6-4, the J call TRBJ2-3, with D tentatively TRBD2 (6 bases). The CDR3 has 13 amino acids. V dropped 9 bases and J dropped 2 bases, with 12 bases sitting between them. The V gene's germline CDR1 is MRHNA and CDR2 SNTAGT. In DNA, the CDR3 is TGTGCCAGTTCCAGGGAGGTCACAGATACGCAGTATTTT. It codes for CASSREVTDTQYF.

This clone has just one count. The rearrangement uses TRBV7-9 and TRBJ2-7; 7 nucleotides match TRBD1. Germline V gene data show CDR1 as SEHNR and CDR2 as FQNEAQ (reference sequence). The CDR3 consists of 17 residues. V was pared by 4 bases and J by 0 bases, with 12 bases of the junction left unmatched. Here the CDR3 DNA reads TGTGCCAGCAGCTCAAGAGTCCGGGACAGTAGCTCCTACGAGCAGTACTTC. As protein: CASSSRVRDSSSYEQYF.

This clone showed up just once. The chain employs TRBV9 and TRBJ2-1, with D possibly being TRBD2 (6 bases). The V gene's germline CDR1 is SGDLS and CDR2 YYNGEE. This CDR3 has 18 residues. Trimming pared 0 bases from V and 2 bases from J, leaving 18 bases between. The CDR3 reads CASSVGNGGWGAYNEQFF. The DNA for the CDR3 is TGTGCCAGCAGCGTAGGTAACGGCGGGTGGGGGGCCTACAATGAGCAGTTCTTC.

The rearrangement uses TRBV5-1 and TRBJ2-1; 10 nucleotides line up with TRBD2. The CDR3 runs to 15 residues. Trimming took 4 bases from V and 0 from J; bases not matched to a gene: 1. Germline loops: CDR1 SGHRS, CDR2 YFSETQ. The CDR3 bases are TGCGCCAGCAGCGGACTAGCGGCCTCCTACAATGAGCAGTTCTTC. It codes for CASSGLAASYNEQFF.

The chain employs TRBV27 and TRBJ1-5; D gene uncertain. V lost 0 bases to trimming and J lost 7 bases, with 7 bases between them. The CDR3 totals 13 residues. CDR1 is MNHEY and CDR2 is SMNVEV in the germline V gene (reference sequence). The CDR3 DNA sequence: TGTGCCAGCAGTTTATCGGCCGAACAGCCCCAGCATTTT. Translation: CASSLSAEQPQHF.

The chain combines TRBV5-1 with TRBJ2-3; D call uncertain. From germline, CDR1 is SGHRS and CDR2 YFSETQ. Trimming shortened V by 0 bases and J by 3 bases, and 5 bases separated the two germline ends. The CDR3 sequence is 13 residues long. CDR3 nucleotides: TGCGCCAGCAGCTTGGTCCCGACAGATACGCAGTATTTT. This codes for CASSLVPTDTQYF.

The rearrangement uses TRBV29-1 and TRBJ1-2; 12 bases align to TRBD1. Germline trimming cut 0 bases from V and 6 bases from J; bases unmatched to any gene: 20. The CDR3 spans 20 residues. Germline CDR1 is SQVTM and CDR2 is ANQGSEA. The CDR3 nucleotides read TGCAGCGTTGAAGACCGGGCGGAACCGGGACAGGGGGCGAGTCTAGATGGCTACACCTTC. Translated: CSVEDRAEPGQGASLDGYTF. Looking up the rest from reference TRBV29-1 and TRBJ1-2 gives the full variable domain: SAVISQKPSRDICQRGTSLTIQCQVDSQVTMMFWYRQQPGQSLTLIATANQGSEATYESGFVIDKFPISRPNLTFSTLTVSNMSPEDSSIYLCSVEDRAEPGQGASLDGYTFGSGTRLTVV.

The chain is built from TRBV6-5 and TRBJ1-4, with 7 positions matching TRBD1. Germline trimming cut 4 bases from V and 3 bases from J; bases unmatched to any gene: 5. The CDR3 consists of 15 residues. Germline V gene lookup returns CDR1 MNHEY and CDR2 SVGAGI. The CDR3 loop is CASSSTGLANEKLFF. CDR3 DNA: TGTGCCAGCAGTTCGACAGGGCTAGCTAATGAAAAACTGTTTTTT.

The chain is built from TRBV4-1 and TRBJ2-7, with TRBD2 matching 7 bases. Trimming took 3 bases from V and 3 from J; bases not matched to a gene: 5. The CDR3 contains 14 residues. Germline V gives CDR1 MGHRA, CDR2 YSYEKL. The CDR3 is CASSHGGGGYEQYF. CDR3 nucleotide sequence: TGCGCCAGCAGCCATGGCGGGGGAGGCTACGAGCAGTACTTC.

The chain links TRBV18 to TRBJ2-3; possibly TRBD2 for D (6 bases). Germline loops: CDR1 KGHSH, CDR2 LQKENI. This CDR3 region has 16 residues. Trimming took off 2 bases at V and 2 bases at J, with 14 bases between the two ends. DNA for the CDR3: TGTGCCAGCTCACCATGGCGGGGAGGAGACACAGATACGCAGTATTTT. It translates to CASSPWRGGDTDTQYF.

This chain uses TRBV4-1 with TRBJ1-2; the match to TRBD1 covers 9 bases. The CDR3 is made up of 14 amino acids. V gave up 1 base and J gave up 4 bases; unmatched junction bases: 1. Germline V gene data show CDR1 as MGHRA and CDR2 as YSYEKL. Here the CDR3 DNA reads TGCGCCAGCAGCCAAGGGGACAGGGTCTATGGCTACACCTTC. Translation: CASSQGDRVYGYTF.